One sample yielded the 21 T cell receptor beta chains listed below, sequenced in a study of tumor-infiltrating lymphocytes in primary liver carcinoma. With a constant-region primer, TCR beta cDNA was made from about 0.5 ug of total RNA. Slightly modified ARM-PCR served as the procedure for the TCR beta libraries. These libraries came from three rounds of nested multiplex PCR. Investigators reported that the first two PCR rounds, at roughly 11 cycles each, used TRBV1-TRBV30 forward primers with a C-beta reverse primer. TCRdb used MiXCR to reprocess the multiplex PCR reads, holding one entry per CDR3 protein. The sample contains around 27,000 distinct CDR3 sequences, nearly 80% of which appear only once. Bulk tissue was left unsorted, and RNA and DNA were co-extracted from about 19-30 mg of it. Sequencing input: liver tumor tissue from sampling region 3. Subset specified: tumor region T3, left-lateral pole. Source of these receptors: a man aged 40-50 years with primary liver carcinoma and hepatitis B virus infection.

With respect to this clonotype: The conserved closing phenylalanine or tryptophan is absent in this CDR3, likely reflecting a read error. Because the CDR3's place on the DNA is in doubt, the DNA is left out and the CDR3 is given as listed by TCRdb. This chain connects TRBV7-8 to TRBJ1-2. The germline V gene encodes CDR1 SGHVS and CDR2 FQNEAQ. Both ends counted, the CDR3 spans 15 residues. CDR3 amino acids: CASSLSSPLAFGDTL.

The chain employs TRBV11-2 and TRBJ2-2, with D hard to call. V shed 1 base and J shed 7 bases, with 7 bases lying between them. Germline CDR1 and CDR2: SGHAT and FQNNGV. This CDR3 region has 13 residues. CDR3 amino acids: CASSLVGLGELFF. Written as DNA, the CDR3 is TGTGCCAGCAGCTTAGTAGGGCTCGGGGAGCTGTTTTTT.

The chain combines TRBV12-3 or TRBV12-4 with TRBJ1-2; D remains unclear. V lost 3 bases and J lost 5, with 16 bases in between. CDR3 length equals 15 residues. Here the CDR3 reads CASSLWIVGGYGYTF. The CDR3 coding sequence is TGTGCCAGCAGTTTGTGGATAGTGGGAGGGTATGGCTACACCTTC.

A note on this clonotype: One end of the junction does not line up with germline, which may come from a read error. The chain has TRBV5-4 and TRBJ2-5; the match to TRBD2 covers 8 bases. The CDR3 totals 15 residues. Germline loops: CDR1 SGHNT, CDR2 YYREEE (reference sequence). CDR3 sequence (DNA): TGTGCCAGCAGCTTGGCCGGGATTAGCGGGGTGACCCAATACTTC. Translating it yields CASSLAGISGVTQYF.

The chain couples TRBV5-4 to TRBJ1-6, with D possibly matching TRBD1 (5 bases). Deletions cut 4 bases from V and 9 bases from J, with 17 bases between. This CDR3 spans 15 amino acids. Germline CDR1 is SGHNT and CDR2 is YYREEE (reference sequence). CDR3 protein: CASSLSQGDSSPLHF. The CDR3 DNA sequence: TGTGCCAGCAGCCTATCGCAGGGAGATAGTTCACCCCTCCACTTT.

Note on this clonotype: The junction and the germline gene differ at one end; a read error may be behind it. The gene calls are TRBV12-3 or TRBV12-4 and TRBJ2-7; tentative D call: TRBD2 (6 bases). The CDR3 loop spans 14 amino acids. CDR3 DNA: TGTGCCAGCAGTTTAGTGGCCGGGGGTGGCGTGCAGCACTTC. Translated, it gives CASSLVAGGGVQHF.

A note on this clonotype: Given the absence of the conserved phenylalanine or tryptophan at the CDR3 end, a read error is likely. This sequence joins TRBV12-3 or TRBV12-4 and TRBJ2-5; 8 bases match TRBD2. The CDR3 has 15 amino acids. V was pared by 6 bases and J by 4 bases, with 10 bases of the junction left unmatched. In DNA form, the CDR3 reads TGTGCCAGCAGGGCGGGTGAGCTAGCGGGAGAGACCCAGTACTCG. Translating it yields CASRAGELAGETQYS.

A few counts support this clonotype. A read error may explain this, as a much larger clone is one base away. The chain is built from TRBV24-1 and TRBJ1-6; 7 positions match TRBD1. The CDR3 is 15 amino acids. Per the germline V gene, CDR1 is KGHDR and CDR2 is SFDVKD. V lost 3 bases and J lost 9; bases outside the gene matches: 7. The chain's CDR3 is CATSDVRQGGSPLHF. CDR3 nucleotides: TGTGCCACCAGTGATGTTAGACAGGGTGGTTCACCCCTCCACTTT.

Regarding this clonotype: Since no conserved phenylalanine or tryptophan closes the CDR3, a read error is the likely cause. The limits of the CDR3 on the DNA are not certain, so only TCRdb's listed CDR3 is given. The chain has TRBV11-2 and TRBJ2-1; TRBD2, the table's D call, was not compared with the DNA. Germline CDR1 is SGHAT and CDR2 is FQNNGV. Counting both end residues, the CDR3 totals 14 amino acids. CDR3 region: CASSSPSRNNEQSL.

This clonotype was seen only a few times. Relative to the germline gene, one junction end is altered; a read error may explain this. This chain uses TRBV6-1 with TRBJ2-1; no clear D gene. CDR1 is MNHNS and CDR2 is SASEGT in the germline V gene. This CDR3 has 13 amino acids. The CDR3 sequence: CASTLNQHNEQFF. In nucleotides, the CDR3 is TGTGCTAGCACGCTAAATCAACACAATGAGCAGTTCTTC.

Notes on this clonotype: At one of its ends the junction is not consistent with the germline gene, which may arise from a read error. The chain joins TRBV28 to TRBJ1-5, with unresolved D. Germline CDR1 reads MDHEN; CDR2 reads SYDVKM. The CDR3 has 15 amino acids. In DNA form, the CDR3 reads TGTGCCAGCAGTTTATCTTGGGTGAACAATCAGGCCCAGCATTTT. Amino acids: CASSLSWVNNQAQHF.

The V gene is TRBV14, the J gene TRBJ2-7; perhaps TRBD2 as D (5 bases). Germline V CDR1 and CDR2: SGHDN, FVKESK. The CDR3 loop spans 14 amino acids. With 5 bases removed from V and 4 bases from J, the gap between germline ends came to 15 bases. This chain's CDR3 is CASSIATFSYEQYF. CDR3 in DNA: TGTGCCAGCAGCATAGCGACCTTCTCATACGAGCAGTACTTC. The full variable domain, its missing parts supplied by reference TRBV14 and TRBJ2-7, is EAGVTQFPSHSVIEKGQTVTLRCDPISGHDNLYWYRRVMGKEIKFLLHFVKESKQDESGMPNNRFLAERTGGTYSTLKVQPAELEDSGVYFCASSIATFSYEQYFGPGTRLTVT.

A remark on this clonotype: A much bigger clone sits one base away, suggesting this may be a read error. The rearrangement links TRBV28 to TRBJ1-5; tentative D call: TRBD1 (6 bases). The CDR3 has 16 residues. In germline, CDR1 is MDHEN, CDR2 SYDVKM. CDR3 residues: CVSRRRGASSNQPQHF. The CDR3 DNA sequence: TGTGTCAGCAGACGAAGGGGGGCATCTAGCAATCAGCCCCAGCATTTT.

As to this clonotype: Germline and junction disagree at one end, which may indicate a read error. J is TRBJ2-1 and V is TRBV6-5; TRBD2 matches at 8 bases. The germline V gene encodes CDR1 MNHEY and CDR2 SVGAGI. The CDR3 totals 12 residues. The CDR3 spells CAISWRAGELFF. CDR3 nucleotides: TGTGCCATCAGTTGGAGAGCGGGGGAGCTCTTCTTC.

The chain carries TRBV5-6 and TRBJ2-3, with 7 bases identical to TRBD2. Germline-derived CDR1 and CDR2 are SGHDT and YYEEEE. The ends lost 8 bases at V and 4 bases at J; junction bases unmatched: 16. The CDR3 contains 16 residues. CDR3 amino acids: CARRYGYSGRADTQYF. The DNA of the CDR3 is TGTGCCAGGCGATATGGCTATAGTGGGAGGGCAGATACGCAGTATTTT.

This clonotype was observed a few times. A junction boundary mismatches the germline segment, possibly from a read error. The chain recombines TRBV5-1 with TRBJ2-2, with 9 bases identical to TRBD1. CDR1 is SGHRS, CDR2 YFSETQ, per germline. The CDR3 has 16 residues. The CDR3 spells CVSSLAGTGNTGELLF. CDR3 in DNA: TGCGTCAGCAGCCTAGCCGGGACAGGGAACACCGGGGAGCTGCTTTTT.

This clonotype showed up just a few times. It is likely a read error, because the conserved phenylalanine at the end of the CDR3 is missing. The CDR3 DNA follows: TGCGCTAGTAGCCCTGGACAGGGTTCCTACAATGAGCAGTTCTCC. Translated, it gives CASSPGQGSYNEQFS. The gene calls are TRBV5-5 and TRBJ2-1; 8 nucleotides line up with TRBD1. The germline gives CDR1 SGHKS, CDR2 YYEKEE (reference sequence). The CDR3 is made up of 15 amino acids.

In the case of this clonotype: Compared with germline, one end of the junction differs, possibly owing to a read error. This rearrangement joins TRBV5-1 to TRBJ2-2; possibly TRBD2 for D (5 bases). CDR3 length: 17 amino acids. CDR1 SGHRS and CDR2 YFSETQ come from the germline V gene. CDR3 sequence: CASSMEEWYDDTGEPFF. The CDR3 nucleotides are TGCGCCAGCAGCATGGAAGAGTGGTACGATGACACCGGGGAGCCGTTTTTT.

Regarding this clonotype: A much larger clone lies one base from this, so it may be a read error. The gene calls are TRBV7-9 and TRBJ2-1; weak D call: TRBD2 (5 bases). The V and J ends lost 8 bases and 2 bases respectively, with 13 bases between them. This CDR3 spans 14 amino acids. Looked up from germline, CDR1 is SEHNR and CDR2 is FQNEAQ (reference sequence). CDR3 in DNA: TGTGCCAGCTGCTCTAGGCGGGCCTACAATGAGCAGTTCTTC. It yields the protein CASCSRRAYNEQFF. The full variable domain, in which reference TRBV7-9 and TRBJ2-1 provide the parts outside the CDR3, is DTGVSQNPRHKITKRGQNVTFRCDPISEHNRLYWYRQTLGQGPEFLTYFQNEAQLEKSRLLSDRFSAERPKGSFSTLEIQRTEQGDSAMYLCASCSRRAYNEQFFGPGTRLTVL.

Notes on this clonotype: It is unclear where the CDR3 begins or ends on the DNA, so no DNA is shown, and the CDR3 is as TCRdb lists it. The genes are TRBV12-3 or TRBV12-4 and TRBJ1-5. The CDR3 is 15 residues long, ends included. This CDR3 is CDSSFGQGSNQPQRF.

By sample fraction, this clonotype is large. The chain joins TRBV29-1 to TRBJ2-1; the D gene is possibly TRBD1 (7 bases). The CDR3 is made up of 12 amino acids. CDR1 SQVTM and CDR2 ANQGSEA come from the germline V gene. V gave up 7 bases and J gave up 7 bases, with 14 bases separating them. For the CDR3, the DNA is TGCAGCGCCCGCCCAGGGGGGAATGAGCAGTTCTTC. This translates into CSARPGGNEQFF.